Following are 30 T cell receptor beta chains from one sample sequenced in a study of shared clonotypes between healthy human individuals. Profiled with immunoSEQ multiplex PCR; TCRdb holds only in-frame clones, not every one. The sample has around 2,100,000 clones, 85% to 95% seen once. Positive CCR7 selection of CD45RO-negative cells yielded the naive CD8 cells, and terminally differentiated effector memory CD45RA+ cells were excluded. Input material: naive CD8+ T cells sorted from blood. All receptors derive from a man between 18 and 29 years old in good health.

This clone is a singleton in its sample. V and J are TRBV7-9 and TRBJ2-7; D may be TRBD2 (6 bases). The CDR3 runs 16 residues. The germline V gene encodes CDR1 SEHNR and CDR2 FQNEAQ (reference sequence). Trimming left V 3 bases short and J 3 bases short, with 18 bases between. Here the CDR3 DNA reads TGTGCCAGCAGCTTTGGGACTCAAACCGACGGCTACGAGCAGTACTTC. As protein: CASSFGTQTDGYEQYF.

The V and J genes are TRBV7-9 and TRBJ2-5, with a tentative D call TRBD2 (6 bases). The CDR3 has 17 residues. Germline CDR1 is SEHNR and CDR2 is FQNEAQ (reference sequence). V lost 3 bases and J 1 base, leaving 18 bases between the germline ends. The DNA for the CDR3 is TGTGCCAGCAGCTTTTCGGGACTGGGCGCATCCCAAGAGACCCAGTACTTC. It yields the protein CASSFSGLGASQETQYF.

This clone appeared once. The V call is TRBV7-8, the J call TRBJ2-7; D remains ambiguous. Germline assignment: CDR1 SGHVS and CDR2 FQNEAQ. There are 13 residues in the CDR3. V lost 5 bases to trimming and J lost 2 bases, with 10 bases between them. CDR3 region: CASSVRTAYEQYF. The CDR3 DNA follows: TGTGCCAGCAGCGTGAGGACCGCCTACGAGCAGTACTTC.

The chain recombines TRBV29-1 with TRBJ2-1; TRBD1 matches at 7 bases. The CDR3 sequence is 12 residues long. CDR1 and CDR2 from the germline V gene are SQVTM and ANQGSEA. The ends lost 7 bases at V and 4 bases at J; junction bases unmatched: 4. Here the CDR3 DNA reads TGCAGCGACGGGACAGCTTACAATGAGCAGTTCTTC. Its translation is CSDGTAYNEQFF.

The rearrangement uses TRBV9 and TRBJ2-7, with 7 bases aligning to TRBD1. The CDR3 is made up of 14 amino acids. Germline CDR1 and CDR2: SGDLS and YYNGEE. V shed 4 bases, J shed 3 bases, and the junction held 7 bases outside the gene matches. The CDR3 here is CASSPGTESYEQYF. The CDR3 DNA reads TGTGCCAGCAGCCCCGGGACAGAGAGCTACGAGCAGTACTTC.

CDR3 in amino acids: CASSDGTDSSTDTQYF. In DNA, the CDR3 is TGTGCCAGCAGCGACGGGACAGACTCTAGCACAGATACGCAGTATTTT. V usage is TRBV27 and J usage is TRBJ2-3, with 7 bases identical to TRBD1. Germline V lookup: CDR1 MNHEY, CDR2 SMNVEV (reference sequence). J lost 0 bases, V lost 6 bases, and 9 bases had no gene match. This CDR3 has 16 residues.

The chain carries TRBV9 and TRBJ1-1, with a weak D call TRBD1 (5 bases). CDR3 length: 14 amino acids. V dropped 3 bases and J dropped 6 bases, with 15 bases sitting between them. Germline V gives CDR1 SGDLS, CDR2 YYNGEE. Written as DNA, the CDR3 is TGTGCCAGCAGCGCGGGGGGAGTTTACTCTGAAGCTTTCTTT. Translated: CASSAGGVYSEAFF. The full variable domain, completed using reference TRBV9 and TRBJ1-1, is DSGVTQTPKHLITATGQRVTLRCSPRSGDLSVYWYQQSLDQGLQFLIQYYNGEERAKGNILERFSAQQFPDLHSELNLSSLELGDSALYFCASSAGGVYSEAFFGQGTRLTVV.

The J gene is TRBJ1-2, the V gene TRBV5-6, with D unclear. This CDR3 has 15 amino acids. The V end lost 6 bases, the J end lost 7 bases, and 22 bases lay between the germline ends. The germline CDR1 and CDR2 sequences are SGHDT and YYEEEE. The CDR3 region is CASNLEEPWWSGYTF. The CDR3 region has the DNA TGTGCCAGCAACCTAGAGGAGCCCTGGTGGTCTGGCTACACCTTC. Full variable domain (remainder filled in from reference TRBV5-6 and TRBJ1-2): DAGVTQSPTHLIKTRGQQVTLRCSPKSGHDTVSWYQQALGQGPQFIFQYYEEEERQRGNFPDRFSGHQFPNYSSELNVNALLLGDSALYLCASNLEEPWWSGYTFGSGTRLTVV.

This clone appeared once. CDR3: CASSLGGGAGDTQYF. DNA for the CDR3: TGTGCCAGCAGCTTAGGTGGGGGGGCAGGAGATACGCAGTATTTT. This chain connects TRBV11-2 to TRBJ2-3; D might be TRBD2 (7 bases). The V end lost 1 base, the J end lost 5 bases, and 13 bases lay between the germline ends. CDR1 and CDR2 (germline): SGHAT, FQNNGV. CDR3 length: 15 amino acids.

The V and J genes are TRBV7-9 and TRBJ2-1; D is perhaps TRBD1 or TRBD2 (5 bases each). The germline V and J ends were trimmed by 1 base and 7 bases, with 14 bases remaining between them. The CDR3 runs 15 residues. Germline lookup yields CDR1 SEHNR and CDR2 FQNEAQ (reference sequence). The CDR3 nucleotides read TGTGCCAGCAGCTTAGGGGACGGCCCGGGGAATGAGCAGTTCTTC. Protein product: CASSLGDGPGNEQFF. Full variable domain (missing parts from reference TRBV7-9 and TRBJ2-1): DTGVSQNPRHKITKRGQNVTFRCDPISEHNRLYWYRQTLGQGPEFLTYFQNEAQLEKSRLLSDRFSAERPKGSFSTLEIQRTEQGDSAMYLCASSLGDGPGNEQFFGPGTRLTVL.

The chain recombines TRBV9 with TRBJ2-3, with 9 bases aligning to TRBD1. V was clipped by 3 bases and J by 6 bases; unmatched bases: 8. From germline, CDR1 is SGDLS and CDR2 YYNGEE. The CDR3 is 15 residues long. The CDR3 coding sequence is TGTGCCAGCAGCGGGGAGGACAGGGGTTTGGATACGCAGTATTTT. Residues: CASSGEDRGLDTQYF. The full variable domain, rest sourced from reference TRBV9 and TRBJ2-3, is DSGVTQTPKHLITATGQRVTLRCSPRSGDLSVYWYQQSLDQGLQFLIQYYNGEERAKGNILERFSAQQFPDLHSELNLSSLELGDSALYFCASSGEDRGLDTQYFGPGTRLTVL.

The rearrangement uses TRBV7-8 and TRBJ2-4, with TRBD1 matching over 9 bases. Germline CDR1 reads SGHVS; CDR2 reads FQNEAQ. The J segment lost 6 bases and the V segment lost 4 bases, leaving 4 bases of the junction unmatched. This CDR3 has 14 residues. The CDR3 DNA follows: TGTGCCAGCAGCTGGGGACAGGGAGGAAACATTCAGTACTTC. Translated, it gives CASSWGQGGNIQYF.

The chain links TRBV4-1 to TRBJ2-7; D is unresolved. V was clipped by 0 bases and J by 0 bases, with 18 bases between them. Germline V gene data show CDR1 as MGHRA and CDR2 as YSYEKL. This CDR3 is built from 18 residues. The CDR3 nucleotides are TGCGCCAGCAGCCAAGAAGGTGATATGGGCGGTTTCTCCTACGAGCAGTACTTC. Its translation is CASSQEGDMGGFSYEQYF.

The chain recombines TRBV5-6 with TRBJ1-2; weak D call: TRBD1 (5 bases). Trimming took off 0 bases at V and 0 bases at J, with 9 bases between the two ends. Germline CDR1 is SGHDT and CDR2 is YYEEEE. The CDR3 consists of 15 residues. For the CDR3, the DNA is TGTGCCAGCAGCTTGGTCCAGGGTACTAACTATGGCTACACCTTC. Its translation: CASSLVQGTNYGYTF.

The genes are TRBV30 and TRBJ2-3, with D hard to call. The CDR3 is made up of 18 amino acids. Deletions cut 1 base from V and 2 bases from J, with 22 bases between. The V gene's germline CDR1 is GTSNPN and CDR2 SVGIG (reference sequence). Here the CDR3 DNA reads TGTGCCTGGAGTGGACTGACTGTGGCACCTAAGATCACAGATACGCAGTATTTT. This codes for CAWSGLTVAPKITDTQYF.

This clone came up once. This clone may be a read error of a much larger clone one base away. The rearrangement joins TRBV7-8 to TRBJ2-2; no clear D. The CDR3 contains 11 residues. From germline, CDR1 is SGHVS and CDR2 FQNEAQ. V lost 5 bases and J 6 bases, leaving 4 bases between the germline ends. CDR3 DNA: TGTGCCAGCAGCCCGCCCGGGGAGCTGTTTTTT. It specifies CASSPPGELFF.

This chain links TRBV11-2 with TRBJ2-3; no firm D call. This CDR3 contains 14 residues. The germline CDR1 and CDR2 sequences are SGHAT and FQNNGV. The ends were cut back, 5 bases at V and 4 bases at J, with 13 bases in the middle. CDR3 in DNA: TGTGCCAGCAGCCCAGACGTCCGGGCAGATACGCAGTATTTT. Protein product: CASSPDVRADTQYF.

The chain is built from TRBV27 and TRBJ1-5; possibly TRBD1 for D (5 bases). CDR1 and CDR2 from the germline V gene are MNHEY and SMNVEV (reference sequence). The CDR3 is 13 amino acids. The V end was cut by 5 bases, the J end by 4 bases, with 9 bases between. The CDR3 region is CASSQGWNQPQHF. CDR3 coding DNA: TGTGCCAGCAGTCAGGGTTGGAATCAGCCCCAGCATTTT.

In this sample, this clone turned up once. V is TRBV28 and J is TRBJ2-5, with 9 bases matching TRBD1. The CDR3 extends over 16 amino acids. Trimming at V came to 5 bases and at J to 0 bases, leaving 7 bases not matched to a gene. Germline-derived CDR1 and CDR2 are MDHEN and SYDVKM. The CDR3 DNA reads as TGTGCCAGCAGTCCCACAGGGGGCCCAAACCAAGAGACCCAGTACTTC. Its translation is CASSPTGGPNQETQYF.

The CDR3 loop is CASSDTAGSGTQYF. The CDR3 coding sequence is TGCGCCAGCAGTGATACCGCAGGCTCGGGGACCCAGTACTTC. The chain joins TRBV10-2 to TRBJ2-5; no clear D gene. Germline V gene data show CDR1 as WSHSY and CDR2 as SAAADI. Trimming stripped 3 bases from V and 7 bases from J, with 15 bases between. The CDR3 runs to 14 residues.

The rearrangement joins TRBV9 to TRBJ2-7; 9 bases are a match to TRBD2. In germline, CDR1 is SGDLS, CDR2 YYNGEE. This CDR3 has 14 amino acids. Trimming took 4 bases from V and 4 from J; bases not matched to a gene: 6. CDR3 region: CASSISGGDYEQYF. In nucleotides, the CDR3 is TGTGCCAGCAGCATTAGCGGGGGTGATTACGAGCAGTACTTC.

The chain employs TRBV14 and TRBJ1-2; D gene unclear. Germline CDR1 is SGHDN and CDR2 is FVKESK. Trimming took off 0 bases at V and 3 bases at J, with 11 bases between the two ends. The CDR3 contains 15 residues. The CDR3 nucleotides are TGTGCCAGCAGCCAAGATCTTGCGGACGACTATGGCTACACCTTC. Translating gives CASSQDLADDYGYTF.

This chain joins TRBV27 and TRBJ1-6; D is unresolved. This CDR3 is 14 amino acids long. CDR1 is MNHEY, CDR2 SMNVEV, per germline (reference sequence). V lost 8 bases, J lost 5 bases, and 13 bases lay in between. The CDR3 loop reads CASGQEFHNSPLHF. CDR3 coding DNA: TGTGCCAGCGGGCAGGAATTTCATAATTCACCCCTCCACTTT.

V is TRBV4-3 and J is TRBJ2-1; 7 bases align to TRBD1. The CDR3 is made up of 17 amino acids. Germline V lookup: CDR1 LGHNA, CDR2 YSLEER. Losses at the gene ends were 0 bases for V and 0 bases for J; bases not matched to a gene: 5. CDR3 nucleotides: TGCGCCAGCAGCCAAGATTGGACAGGACGCTCCTACAATGAGCAGTTCTTC. Translating it yields CASSQDWTGRSYNEQFF.

The chain recombines TRBV11-2 with TRBJ2-7; 7 nucleotides match TRBD2. The length of the CDR3 is 15 residues. J was trimmed by 3 bases and V by 1 base; bases with no gene match: 6. Germline CDR1 and CDR2: SGHAT and FQNNGV. The CDR3 bases are TGTGCCAGCAGCTTAGGCGATAGCGGGTTCTACGAGCAGTACTTC. Its protein product is CASSLGDSGFYEQYF.

The V call is TRBV9, the J call TRBJ1-5; no firm D call. Germline V lookup: CDR1 SGDLS, CDR2 YYNGEE. This CDR3 is 14 amino acids long. Trimming shortened V by 0 bases and J by 9 bases, and 13 bases separated the two germline ends. CDR3 nucleotides: TGTGCCAGCAGCGTAGCGGACGGGTCTGGGCCCCAGCATTTT. Amino acids: CASSVADGSGPQHF.

CDR3 sequence: CASSSVTDRGLVEQYF. CDR3 bases: TGTGCCAGCAGCTCCGTGACGGACAGGGGGCTCGTCGAGCAGTACTTC. The chain combines TRBV7-9 with TRBJ2-7, with 11 bases fitting TRBD1. With V trimmed by 4 bases and J by 6 bases, 11 bases remained unmatched. Germline values: CDR1 SEHNR, CDR2 FQNEAQ (reference sequence). The CDR3 runs 16 residues.

This clone came up once. J is TRBJ2-1 and V is TRBV9, with D perhaps assigned TRBD1 or TRBD2 (5 bases each). The V gene lost 7 bases and the J gene lost 5 bases, with 16 bases spanning the gap. Germline CDR1 reads SGDLS; CDR2 reads YYNGEE. This CDR3 spans 14 amino acids. The CDR3 DNA is TGTGCCAGCGGCCGCTGGGACCTGAACAATGAGCAGTTCTTC. Its translation is CASGRWDLNNEQFF.

This rearrangement joins TRBV27 to TRBJ2-2, with unresolved D. The CDR3 has 15 residues. CDR1 is MNHEY and CDR2 is SMNVEV in the germline V gene (reference sequence). The V end was cut by 5 bases, the J end by 3 bases, with 13 bases between. CDR3 region: CASSPLTTDTGELFF. The DNA for the CDR3 is TGTGCCAGCAGTCCCCTGACGACGGACACCGGGGAGCTGTTTTTT.

This clone was recorded only once. The V gene is TRBV29-1, the J gene TRBJ2-1; 8 bases are a match to TRBD2. Losses at the gene ends were 2 bases for V and 3 bases for J; bases not matched to a gene: 6. CDR3 length: 15 amino acids. Germline lookup yields CDR1 SQVTM and CDR2 ANQGSEA. Here the CDR3 reads CSVEQAGDVYNEQFF. The CDR3 nucleotides read TGCAGCGTTGAACAAGCGGGGGATGTCTACAATGAGCAGTTCTTC.